What follows is one T cell receptor beta chain and its context. What it recognizes is unknown. Samples came from healthy bone marrow donors. Trimming took off 0 bases at V and 4 bases at J, with 12 bases between the two ends. The CDR3 contains 15 residues. Germline V gives CDR1 KGHSH, CDR2 LQKENI. The data derive from a study of cytomegalovirus exposure and HLA in healthy donors. The study ran its PCR with 60 Vbeta and 13 Jbeta primers. TCRdb's copy holds only in-frame clones and misses some; the assay was immunoSEQ multiplex PCR. This sample's table reports 20,000 to 25,000 clones. General study results and limits: In a later analysis, productive TCRs from donors in an Asian-associated ancestry cluster reportedly carried fewer N-insertions than the cohort mean.

This receptor was taken from a man in his sixties in good health and CMV-seropositive. This chain links TRBV18 with TRBJ1-2; D remains unclear. The source material was PBMCs. In DNA form, the CDR3 reads TGTGCCAGCTCACCACCGGAGAAAACTCCCTATGGCTACACCTTC. Translated: CASSPPEKTPYGYTF.